The TCR beta chain described here comes from a study of cytomegalovirus exposure and HLA in healthy donors. The overall study: Later analysis reported that the approximately 130 validation repertoires shared the platform of the 600 to 750 first-cohort repertoires.

The CDR3 extends over 15 amino acids. Unmatched junction bases numbered 7, after V lost 5 bases and J lost 6 bases. Germline values: CDR1 MNHNS, CDR2 SASEGT. Study-wide results and limits: Over 150 TCR beta chains were listed as cytomegalovirus-associated. Clusters of TCRs from the first cohort tended to co-occur in the roughly 120 validation repertoires (as a later analysis found).

This clone was counted only a few times. Its cognate antigen is unknown. Clones were read by immunoSEQ multiplex PCR, and TCRdb kept only the in-frame ones, dropping some. This table has tens of thousands of clones, roughly 91% appearing once. The material sequenced was PBMCs. The receptor comes from a woman aged 18-29 years in good health and CMV-seronegative. The V and J genes are TRBV6-1 and TRBJ2-2; 9 bases map to TRBD2. The CDR3 spells CASSSGLASSGELFF. CDR3 in DNA: TGTGCCAGCAGTTCGGGACTAGCAAGTTCCGGGGAGCTGTTTTTT.